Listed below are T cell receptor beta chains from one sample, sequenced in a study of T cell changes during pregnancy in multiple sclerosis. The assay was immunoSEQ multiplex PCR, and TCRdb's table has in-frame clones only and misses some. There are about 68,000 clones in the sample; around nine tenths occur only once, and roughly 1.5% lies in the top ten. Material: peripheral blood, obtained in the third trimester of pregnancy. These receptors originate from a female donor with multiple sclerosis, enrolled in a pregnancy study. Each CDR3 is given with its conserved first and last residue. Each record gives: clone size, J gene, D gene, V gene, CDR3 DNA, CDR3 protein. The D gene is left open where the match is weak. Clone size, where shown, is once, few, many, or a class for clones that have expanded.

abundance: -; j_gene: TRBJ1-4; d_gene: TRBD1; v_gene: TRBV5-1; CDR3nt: TGCGCCAGCAGCTCGGGGACAGGGGATGAAAAACTGTTTTTT; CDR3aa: CASSSGTGDEKLFF
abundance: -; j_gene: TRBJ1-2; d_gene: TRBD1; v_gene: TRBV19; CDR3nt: TGTGCCAGTTCAGGAGGGACAGGGGACGGCTACACCTTC; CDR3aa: CASSGGTGDGYTF
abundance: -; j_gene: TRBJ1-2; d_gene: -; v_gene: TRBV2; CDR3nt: TGTGCCAGCAGTGCGGGGGTATTAGGTGGCTACACCTTC; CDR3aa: CASSAGVLGGYTF
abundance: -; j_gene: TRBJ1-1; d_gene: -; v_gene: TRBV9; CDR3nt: TGTGCCAGCAGCGTAAACTTGAACACTGAAGCTTTCTTT; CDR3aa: CASSVNLNTEAFF
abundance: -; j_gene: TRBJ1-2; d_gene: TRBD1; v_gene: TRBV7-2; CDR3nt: TGTGCCAGCAGCTTAGGTCAGGGGGCGGAGGGCTACACCTTC; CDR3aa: CASSLGQGAEGYTF
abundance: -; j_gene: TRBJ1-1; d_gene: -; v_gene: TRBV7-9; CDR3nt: TGTGCCAGCCAACAGATTAACACTGAAGCTTTCTTT; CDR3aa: CASQQINTEAFF
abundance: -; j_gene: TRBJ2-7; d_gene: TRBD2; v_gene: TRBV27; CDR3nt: TGTGCCAGCAGCCCCCCAACGGGAGGGGGGTACGAGCAGTACTTC; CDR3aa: CASSPPTGGGYEQYF
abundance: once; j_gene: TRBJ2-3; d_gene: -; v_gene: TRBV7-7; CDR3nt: TGTGCCAGCAGCTTAAGGGCAGGGGCACAAAACACAGATACGCAGTATTTT; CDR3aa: CASSLRAGAQNTDTQYF
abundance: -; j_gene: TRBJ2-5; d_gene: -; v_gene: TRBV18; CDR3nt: TGTGCCAGCTCACCACCGCAAGGAGGCGGAGAGACCCAGTACTTC; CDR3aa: CASSPPQGGGETQYF
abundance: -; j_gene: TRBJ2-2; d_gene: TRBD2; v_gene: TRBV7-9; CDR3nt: TGTGCCAGCGAGGGTAGCGGGGCCGGGAACACCGGGGAGCTGTTTTTT; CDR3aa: CASEGSGAGNTGELFF
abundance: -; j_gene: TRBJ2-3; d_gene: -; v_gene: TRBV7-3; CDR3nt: TGTGCCAGCAGCTTAACGAGGGCTAGTAGCACAGATACGCAGTATTTT; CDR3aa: CASSLTRASSTDTQYF
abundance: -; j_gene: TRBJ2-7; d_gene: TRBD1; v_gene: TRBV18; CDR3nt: TGTGCCAGCTCACCGAAAAACAGGGGAACTTTCTACGAGCAGTACTTC; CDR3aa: CASSPKNRGTFYEQYF
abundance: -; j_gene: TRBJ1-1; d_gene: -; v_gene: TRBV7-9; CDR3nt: TGTGCCAGCAGCTCCACCCGGGACTGGGACACTGAAGCTTTCTTT; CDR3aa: CASSSTRDWDTEAFF
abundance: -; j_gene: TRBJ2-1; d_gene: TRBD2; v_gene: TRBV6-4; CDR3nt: TGTGCCAGCAGTGACCCGCCGGAGGTAGCGGGAGATTCTACATTGTTCTTTGCCTACAATGAGCAGTTCTTC; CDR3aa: CASSDPPEVAGDSTLFFAYNEQFF
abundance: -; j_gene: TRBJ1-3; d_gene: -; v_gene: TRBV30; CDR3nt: TGTGCCTGGAGCGAACAGGGAAACACCATATATTTT; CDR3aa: CAWSEQGNTIYF
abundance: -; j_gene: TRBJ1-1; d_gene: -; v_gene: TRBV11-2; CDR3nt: TGTGCCAGCAGCTTAGGCGCCCAGGATGAAGCTTTCTTT; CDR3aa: CASSLGAQDEAFF
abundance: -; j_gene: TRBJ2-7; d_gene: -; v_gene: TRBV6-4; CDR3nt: TGTGCCACCATCCGGGTTTCAGGGGAGCAGTACTTC; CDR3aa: CATIRVSGEQYF
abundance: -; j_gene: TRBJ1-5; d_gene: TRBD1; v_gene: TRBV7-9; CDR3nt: TGTGCCAGCAGCTCCGACAGGGGCAATCAGCCCCAGCATTTT; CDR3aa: CASSSDRGNQPQHF
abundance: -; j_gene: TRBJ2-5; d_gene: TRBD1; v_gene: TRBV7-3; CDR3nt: TGTGCCAGCAGCTTAACTGGACAGGGCGGAGAGACCCAGTACTTC; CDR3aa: CASSLTGQGGETQYF
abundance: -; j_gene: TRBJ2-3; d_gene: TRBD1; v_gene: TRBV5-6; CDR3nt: TGTGCCAGCAGCTCCACAGGGGTAAGAGATACGCAGTATTTT; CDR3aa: CASSSTGVRDTQYF
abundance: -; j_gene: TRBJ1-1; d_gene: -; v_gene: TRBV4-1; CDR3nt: TGCGCCAGCAGCCACCCGCCCGGGAACACTGAAGCTTTCTTT; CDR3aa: CASSHPPGNTEAFF
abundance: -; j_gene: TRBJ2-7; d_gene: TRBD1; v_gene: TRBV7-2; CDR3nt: TGTGCCAGCAGCTTAGGACTGCGGACAGGGCTTAACTCCTACGAGCAGTACTTC; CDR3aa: CASSLGLRTGLNSYEQYF
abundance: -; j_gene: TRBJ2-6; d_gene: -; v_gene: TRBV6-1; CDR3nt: TGTGCCAGCAGTGCTCGACCGACATCTGGGGCCAACGTCCTGACTTTC; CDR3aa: CASSARPTSGANVLTF
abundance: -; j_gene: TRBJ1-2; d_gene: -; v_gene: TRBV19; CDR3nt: TGTGCCAGTAGTCCAAGGACAGCCTCTAACTATGGCTACACCTTC; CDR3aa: CASSPRTASNYGYTF
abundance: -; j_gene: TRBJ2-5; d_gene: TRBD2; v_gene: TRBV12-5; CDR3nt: TGTGCTAGTGGTGGCGGTTTGGCGGGAGAAGAGACCCAGTACTTC; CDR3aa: CASGGGLAGEETQYF
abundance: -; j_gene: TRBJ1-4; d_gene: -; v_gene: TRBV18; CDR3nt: TGTGCCAGCTCACCGACCGAGGGAAAGCTAATGAAGAAACTGTTTTTT; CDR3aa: CASSPTEGKLMKKLFF
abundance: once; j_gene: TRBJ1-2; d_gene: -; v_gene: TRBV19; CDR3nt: TGTGCCAGTACCCCAGCGGGGGATCGCCTCGGCTACACCTTC; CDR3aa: CASTPAGDRLGYTF
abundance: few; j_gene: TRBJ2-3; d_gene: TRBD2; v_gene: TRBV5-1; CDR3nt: TGCGCCAGCAGCATCGGACTAGCGGGGTCAGATACGCAGTATTTT; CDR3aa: CASSIGLAGSDTQYF
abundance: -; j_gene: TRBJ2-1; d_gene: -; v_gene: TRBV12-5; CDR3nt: TGTGCTAGTGGTCCAGGACAAGCGAGCTCCTACAATGAGCAGTTCTTC; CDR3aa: CASGPGQASSYNEQFF
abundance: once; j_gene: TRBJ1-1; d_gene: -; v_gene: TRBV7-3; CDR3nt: TGTGCCAGCAGCACCCAGGGGAACACTGAAGCTTTCTTT; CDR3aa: CASSTQGNTEAFF